A single sample is the source of the 25 T cell receptor beta chains below, sequenced in a study of identical twins. TCRdb reprocessed the 5' RACE reads with MiXCR, giving one entry per CDR3 protein. Among about 190,000 distinct CDR3 sequences listed, 15% were seen once. These data are also associated with another study on T cells expressing NK-cell markers.

Sequenced input: CD8+ T cells sorted from blood. The receptors originated from a woman aged 18-29 years in good health.

The CDR3 DNA follows: TGTGCCAGCAGCTCCGACGGGGACAGATACAATGAGCAGTTCTTC. Translated, it gives CASSSDGDRYNEQFF. The V and J genes are TRBV9 and TRBJ2-1; 7 nucleotides match TRBD1. The CDR3 consists of 15 residues. Germline assignment: CDR1 SGDLS and CDR2 YYNGEE. Trimming at V came to 4 bases and at J to 4 bases, leaving 8 bases not matched to a gene.

This clonotype was counted between two and nine times. V is TRBV12-3 or TRBV12-4 and J is TRBJ2-7; D gene uncertain. V dropped 3 bases and J dropped 2 bases, with 5 bases sitting between them. This CDR3 spans 12 amino acids. CDR3 in DNA: TGTGCCAGCAGTTTTCGGCCCTACGAGCAGTACTTC. Translating gives CASSFRPYEQYF.

The chain is built from TRBV9 and TRBJ2-7, with 9 bases fitting TRBD1. In germline, CDR1 is SGDLS, CDR2 YYNGEE. V shed 3 bases and J 6 bases; nucleotides not matched to a gene: 4. The CDR3 loop spans 13 amino acids. CDR3 in amino acids: CASSAGQGPEQYF. DNA of the CDR3: TGTGCCAGCAGCGCGGGACAGGGTCCCGAGCAGTACTTC.

The chain has TRBV10-3 and TRBJ2-3; 9 nucleotides match TRBD2. Unmatched junction bases numbered 11, after V lost 6 bases and J lost 4 bases. The CDR3 has 16 residues. Germline V CDR1 and CDR2: ENHRY, SYGVKD. CDR3 region: CAIRGLSGSTADTQYF. CDR3 bases: TGTGCCATCAGGGGCCTTAGCGGGAGTACCGCAGATACGCAGTATTTT.

This clonotype appeared once. This rearrangement joins TRBV27 to TRBJ2-7; perhaps TRBD2 as D (6 bases). Germline loops: CDR1 MNHEY, CDR2 SMNVEV (reference sequence). V lost 6 bases, J lost 2 bases, and 14 bases lay in between. CDR3 length equals 14 residues. CDR3 residues: CASRLGGDPYEQYF. The DNA of the CDR3 is TGTGCCAGCAGGTTGGGGGGAGACCCCTACGAGCAGTACTTC.

V is TRBV11-2 and J is TRBJ2-1; D unclear. CDR3 length: 15 amino acids. In germline, CDR1 is SGHAT, CDR2 FQNNGV. V lost 7 bases, J lost 5 bases, and 18 bases lay in between. Written as DNA, the CDR3 is TGTGCCAGCACCCCTCGGGCCCGGAGCAACAATGAGCAGTTCTTC. It encodes CASTPRARSNNEQFF.

The genes are TRBV18 and TRBJ1-1, with D maybe TRBD1 (5 bases). CDR3 length: 15 amino acids. Trimming removed 3 bases at V and 3 bases at J, with 14 bases between. Germline-derived CDR1 and CDR2 are KGHSH and LQKENI. The CDR3 protein is CASSPPGSVDTEAFF. The DNA for the CDR3 is TGTGCCAGCTCACCTCCAGGGTCGGTAGACACTGAAGCTTTCTTT.

CDR3 nucleotides: TGTGCCAGCAGTTACTCGACCGGAGTAGCAGACAATGAGCAGTTCTTC. It is translated as CASSYSTGVADNEQFF. The chain carries TRBV6-5 and TRBJ2-1; unclear D gene. The V and J ends lost 0 bases and 5 bases respectively, with 14 bases between them. This CDR3 has 16 amino acids. Germline CDR1 reads MNHEY; CDR2 reads SVGAGI.

This clonotype showed up just a few times. The chain employs TRBV27 and TRBJ2-1; 15 nucleotides align to TRBD2. Germline V gene lookup returns CDR1 MNHEY and CDR2 SMNVEV (reference sequence). After removal of 4 bases from V and 12 bases from J, the junction contained 10 bases not matched to a gene. This CDR3 has 16 residues. CDR3 DNA sequence: TGTGCCAGCAGTTCGACCGGGACTAGCGGGAGGACTGGGCAGTTCTTC. This sequence encodes CASSSTGTSGRTGQFF.

This sequence joins TRBV19 and TRBJ2-1; either TRBD1 or TRBD2 may fit D (6 bases each). The length of the CDR3 is 12 residues. V was cut by 5 bases and J by 13 bases, with 15 bases left in between. CDR1 is LNHDA, CDR2 SQIVND, per germline (reference sequence). The CDR3 DNA sequence: TGTGCCAGTAGTGAGGGGGGCTCCTTTCAGTTCTTC. This translates into CASSEGGSFQFF.

V usage is TRBV7-9 and J usage is TRBJ1-2, with D perhaps matching TRBD1 (5 bases). The CDR3 is 14 residues long. V lost 4 bases, J lost 3 bases, and 12 bases lay in between. Germline V gene data show CDR1 as SEHNR and CDR2 as FQNEAQ (reference sequence). The CDR3 loop reads CASSYLDRDYGYTF. CDR3 DNA sequence: TGTGCCAGCAGCTACCTTGACAGAGACTATGGCTACACCTTC.

This clonotype was counted many times. The rearrangement uses TRBV7-9 and TRBJ2-5; D might be TRBD1 or TRBD2, each matching 5 bases. This CDR3 has 15 residues. In germline, CDR1 is SEHNR, CDR2 FQNEAQ (reference sequence). Trimming shortened V by 6 bases and J by 0 bases, and 14 bases separated the two germline ends. The CDR3 coding sequence is TGTGCCAGCAGAAGATTATGGGGGTACCAAGAGACCCAGTACTTC. Translation gives CASRRLWGYQETQYF.

The V gene is TRBV15, the J gene TRBJ2-3, with TRBD2 as a possible D gene (6 bases). Germline CDR1 reads LNHNV; CDR2 reads YYDKDF (reference sequence). This CDR3 is 15 amino acids long. V lost 5 bases to trimming and J lost 2 bases, with 14 bases between them. The CDR3 bases are TGTGCCACCAGCGGGCGGGAATCTATCACAGATACGCAGTATTTT. Residues: CATSGRESITDTQYF.

This clonotype showed up just a few times. V and J are TRBV7-9 and TRBJ2-1; 10 bases agree with TRBD2. Germline trimming cut 4 bases from V and 4 bases from J; bases unmatched to any gene: 4. The CDR3 length is 15 residues. The germline gives CDR1 SEHNR, CDR2 FQNEAQ (reference sequence). The CDR3 region is CASSSSTSGYNEQFF. The DNA of the CDR3 is TGTGCCAGCAGCTCCTCGACTAGCGGGTACAATGAGCAGTTCTTC.

This clonotype was counted between two and nine times. J is TRBJ2-2 and V is TRBV6-1, with TRBD2 identical over 9 bases. After removal of 8 bases from V and 7 bases from J, the junction contained 8 bases not matched to a gene. Germline lookup yields CDR1 MNHNS and CDR2 SASEGT. The CDR3 covers 14 residues. The CDR3 sequence: CASSGSGSFGELFF. Written as DNA, the CDR3 is TGTGCCAGCTCGGGTAGCGGGAGTTTCGGGGAGCTGTTTTTT.

This chain uses TRBV11-1 with TRBJ2-2; tentative D call: TRBD1 (6 bases). The CDR3 covers 18 residues. Trimming left V 2 bases short and J 4 bases short, with 20 bases between. Germline loops: CDR1 SGHAT, CDR2 FQDESV (reference sequence). CDR3 loop: CASSLSLTGFQLTGELFF. In DNA, the CDR3 is TGTGCCAGCAGCTTATCCCTCACAGGGTTTCAACTCACCGGGGAGCTGTTTTTT.

Only a few counts were recorded for this clonotype. The rearrangement links TRBV11-1 to TRBJ2-1; D is perhaps TRBD1 (7 bases). V lost 4 bases and J 3 bases, leaving 25 bases between the germline ends. Germline CDR1 and CDR2: SGHAT and FQDESV (reference sequence). The CDR3 loop spans 19 amino acids. Written as DNA, the CDR3 is TGTGCCAGCAGCTCCCCGGACAGGAATCCTAGCGTATTCTACAATGAGCAGTTCTTC. It codes for CASSSPDRNPSVFYNEQFF.

The rearrangement uses TRBV2 and TRBJ2-5; D possibly uses TRBD1 or TRBD2 (5 bases each). Germline loops: CDR1 SNHLY, CDR2 FYNNEI. The CDR3 consists of 18 residues. Trimming took 6 bases from V and 1 from J, leaving 24 bases between them. The DNA of the CDR3 is TGTGCCAGCAGCGAAAAAGGAGCGGTGGACACTACCCAAGAGACCCAGTACTTC. This encodes CASSEKGAVDTTQETQYF.

This clonotype has more than one count but fewer than ten. The genes are TRBV7-9 and TRBJ2-7, with D possibly matching TRBD2 (5 bases). CDR3 length: 13 amino acids. Germline V gene lookup returns CDR1 SEHNR and CDR2 FQNEAQ (reference sequence). Trimming removed 3 bases at V and 1 base at J, with 7 bases between. CDR3 region: CASSLTMSYEQYF. For the CDR3, the DNA is TGTGCCAGCAGCTTGACTATGTCCTACGAGCAGTACTTC.

This clonotype was found once. The J gene is TRBJ2-3, the V gene TRBV5-1; TRBD1 matches 11 bases. Germline CDR1 and CDR2: SGHRS and YFSETQ. CDR3 size: 14 residues. V shed 7 bases and J 4 bases; nucleotides not matched to a gene: 5. CDR3 sequence (DNA): TGCGCCAGCGGTTGGACAGGGGGCGCAGATACGCAGTATTTT. Amino acids: CASGWTGGADTQYF.

This rearrangement joins TRBV2 to TRBJ2-3; 8 nucleotides agree with TRBD2. With 6 bases clipped from V and 4 bases from J, the junction kept 6 bases outside the gene matches. Germline V lookup: CDR1 SNHLY, CDR2 FYNNEI. The CDR3 loop spans 14 amino acids. Here the CDR3 reads CASRGTSSPDTQYF. The CDR3 coding sequence is TGTGCCAGCAGGGGGACTAGTTCCCCAGATACGCAGTATTTT.

The CDR3 coding sequence is TGTGCCAGCAGTTTAGTGTCGACAGGGCCTGGCTACACCTTC. This gives the protein CASSLVSTGPGYTF. The chain carries TRBV12-3 or TRBV12-4 and TRBJ1-2, with 7 bases lining up with TRBD1. This CDR3 spans 14 amino acids. Trimming at V came to 1 base and at J to 7 bases, leaving 6 bases not matched to a gene.

Details on this clonotype: At one end, the junction sequence differs from germline, possibly due to a read error. The chain carries TRBV14 and TRBJ2-7; 8 nucleotides agree with TRBD2. The CDR3 consists of 15 residues. CDR1 is SGHDN and CDR2 is FVKESK in the germline V gene. In nucleotides, the CDR3 is TGTGCCAGCAGTCAAGCACCGGGAGGGCCCAACGAGCAGTACTTC. This sequence encodes CASSQAPGGPNEQYF.

CDR3 residues: CAISESHGDEQFF. CDR3 DNA sequence: TGTGCCATCAGTGAGTCTCACGGGGATGAGCAGTTCTTC. The rearrangement uses TRBV10-3 and TRBJ2-1; weak D call: TRBD2 (5 bases). This CDR3 is 13 amino acids long. The germline gives CDR1 ENHRY, CDR2 SYGVKD. Trimming pared 0 bases from V and 8 bases from J, leaving 8 bases between.

The V and J genes are TRBV7-9 and TRBJ2-1; tentatively, D is TRBD2 (5 bases). The CDR3 sequence is 13 residues long. CDR1 SEHNR and CDR2 FQNEAQ come from the germline V gene (reference sequence). V shed 4 bases and J shed 6 bases, with 10 bases lying between them. CDR3 DNA sequence: TGTGCCAGCAGCTATAGCGACCGCAATGAGCAGTTCTTC. Residues: CASSYSDRNEQFF.